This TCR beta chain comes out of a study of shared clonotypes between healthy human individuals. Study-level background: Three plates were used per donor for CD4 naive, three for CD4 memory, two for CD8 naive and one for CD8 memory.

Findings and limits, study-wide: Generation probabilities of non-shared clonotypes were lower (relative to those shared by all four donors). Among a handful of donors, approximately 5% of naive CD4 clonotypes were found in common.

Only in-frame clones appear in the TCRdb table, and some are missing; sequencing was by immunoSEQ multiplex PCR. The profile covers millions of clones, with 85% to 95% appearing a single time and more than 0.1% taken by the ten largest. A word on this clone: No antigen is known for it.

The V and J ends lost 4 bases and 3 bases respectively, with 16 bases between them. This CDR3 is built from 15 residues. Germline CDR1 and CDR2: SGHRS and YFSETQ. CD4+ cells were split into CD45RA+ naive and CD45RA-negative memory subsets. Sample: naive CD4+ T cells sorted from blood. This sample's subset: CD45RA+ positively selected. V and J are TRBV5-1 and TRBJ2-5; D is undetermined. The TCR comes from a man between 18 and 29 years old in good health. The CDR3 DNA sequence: TGCGCCAGCAGCACCCCCGATCCAGGAGAAGAGACCCAGTACTTC. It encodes CASSTPDPGEETQYF. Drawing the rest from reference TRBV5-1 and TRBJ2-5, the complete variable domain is KAGVTQTPRYLIKTRGQQVTLSCSPISGHRSVSWYQQTPGQGLQFLFEYFSETQRNKGNFPGRFSGRQFSNSRSEMNVSTLELGDSALYLCASSTPDPGEETQYFGPGTRLLVL.